These 10 T cell receptor beta chains were all obtained from the same sample, sequenced in a study of CD8+ T cells in alopecia areata (dated by TCRdb to the late 2010s). The sample's time point label, in plain terms: around 28 days on oral tofacitinib. Explained via the paper, the treatment or condition label denotes: oral pan-JAK inhibitor, 5-10 mg twice daily. Library generation was performed with the immunoSEQ multiplex PCR assay. For TCR sequencing, RNA was extracted from every sample and reverse transcribed into cDNA to serve as template. Sourced from immuneACCESS, this table was stored by TCRdb with only in-frame sequences that have V and J called. A share of the clones is absent; for the studies checked, an unresolved V gene accounts for under half, and the remainder has no known explanation. For this sample there are about 220,000 clones; under 75% appear just once. The leading ten clones occupy 1.5% to 2% of the sample.

The material was CD4+ T cells sorted from blood, obtained at week 4, from a patient treated with tofacitinib. Receptors were obtained from a human donor with alopecia areata.

The rearrangement uses TRBV30 and TRBJ1-2; D not resolved. The germline V gene has CDR1 GTSNPN and CDR2 SVGIG (reference sequence). Between the trimmed V and J ends, which lost 0 bases and 8 bases, there was a span of 10 bases. This CDR3 contains 12 residues. DNA of the CDR3: TGTGCCTGGAGTGTACCGGGGTTCGGCTACACCTTC. As protein: CAWSVPGFGYTF.

This chain connects TRBV7-7 to TRBJ2-3, with TRBD1 matching 7 bases. The CDR3 loop spans 14 amino acids. Germline trimming cut 4 bases from V and 0 bases from J; bases unmatched to any gene: 1. The germline CDR1 and CDR2 sequences are SSHAT and FNYEAQ (reference sequence). The CDR3 DNA sequence: TGTGCCAGCAGCTCGGGACAGAGCACAGATACGCAGTATTTT. Protein sequence: CASSSGQSTDTQYF.

The rearrangement joins TRBV2 to TRBJ2-3, with 10 bases lining up with TRBD2. Losses at the gene ends were 2 bases for V and 1 base for J; bases not matched to a gene: 12. This CDR3 contains 19 residues. Germline V lookup: CDR1 SNHLY, CDR2 FYNNEI. The CDR3 reads CASSEWKAGGQDGTDTQYF. CDR3 nucleotides: TGTGCCAGCAGTGAATGGAAAGCGGGGGGGCAGGACGGCACAGATACGCAGTATTTT.

The chain recombines TRBV5-6 with TRBJ1-1, with D unresolved. CDR3 length: 15 amino acids. V was clipped by 3 bases and J by 1 base, with 13 bases between them. The germline CDR1 and CDR2 sequences are SGHDT and YYEEEE. The CDR3, as DNA: TGTGCCAGCAGCTCTTTGTCCGCGACGAACACTGAAGCTTTCTTT. It codes for CASSSLSATNTEAFF.

The V and J genes are TRBV9 and TRBJ2-7, with D perhaps matching TRBD2 (5 bases). V gave up 3 bases and J gave up 4 bases, with 17 bases separating them. The CDR3 spans 15 residues. CDR1 is SGDLS and CDR2 is YYNGEE in the germline V gene. CDR3 protein: CASSERAIPGYEQYF. The CDR3, as DNA: TGTGCCAGCAGCGAGAGGGCCATCCCGGGGTACGAGCAGTACTTC.

This chain uses TRBV29-1 with TRBJ1-1, with D tentatively TRBD1 (6 bases). Trimming pared 3 bases from V and 2 bases from J, leaving 13 bases between. Germline CDR1 is SQVTM and CDR2 is ANQGSEA. CDR3 length: 14 residues. The CDR3 DNA sequence: TGCAGCGTTGATTTTAGGGGGGGAAACACTGAAGCTTTCTTT. As protein: CSVDFRGGNTEAFF.

The chain uses TRBV30 and TRBJ2-3, with D tentatively TRBD2 (5 bases). Trimming removed 3 bases at V and 4 bases at J, with 8 bases between. Germline loops: CDR1 GTSNPN, CDR2 SVGIG (reference sequence). The CDR3 is 12 residues long. This chain's CDR3 is CAWSGSADTQYF. For the CDR3, the DNA is TGTGCCTGGAGCGGTAGCGCAGATACGCAGTATTTT.

In this sample, this clone turned up once. V usage is TRBV12-5 and J usage is TRBJ1-1, with 10 bases lining up with TRBD1. After removal of 5 bases from V and 5 bases from J, the junction contained 2 bases not matched to a gene. This CDR3 has 13 amino acids. The germline V gene encodes CDR1 LGHNT and CDR2 FRNRAP. The CDR3 region is CASGLDRGTEAFF. The CDR3 nucleotides read TGTGCTAGTGGTCTGGACAGGGGGACTGAAGCTTTCTTT. The full variable domain, in which reference TRBV12-5 and TRBJ1-1 provide the parts outside the CDR3, is DARVTQTPRHKVTEMGQEVTMRCQPILGHNTVFWYRQTMMQGLELLAYFRNRAPLDDSGMPKDRFSAEMPDATLATLKIQPSEPRDSAVYFCASGLDRGTEAFFGQGTRLTVV.

The J gene is TRBJ2-1, the V gene TRBV2, with 12 positions matching TRBD2. Unmatched junction bases numbered 7, after V lost 4 bases and J lost 12 bases. This CDR3 contains 14 residues. Germline V gives CDR1 SNHLY, CDR2 FYNNEI. Here the CDR3 reads CASSAASGGARQFF. CDR3 coding DNA: TGTGCCAGCAGTGCTGCTAGCGGGGGGGCGCGGCAGTTCTTC.

V is TRBV9 and J is TRBJ2-7; TRBD1 agrees at 7 bases. This CDR3 contains 14 residues. V lost 3 bases, J lost 6 bases, and 9 bases stayed unmatched. Per the germline V gene, CDR1 is SGDLS and CDR2 is YYNGEE. The CDR3, as DNA: TGTGCCAGCAGCGCCGGGACAGACCTTGGCGAGCAGTACTTC. Protein product: CASSAGTDLGEQYF. Full variable domain (remainder filled in from reference TRBV9 and TRBJ2-7): DSGVTQTPKHLITATGQRVTLRCSPRSGDLSVYWYQQSLDQGLQFLIQYYNGEERAKGNILERFSAQQFPDLHSELNLSSLELGDSALYFCASSAGTDLGEQYFGPGTRLTVT.